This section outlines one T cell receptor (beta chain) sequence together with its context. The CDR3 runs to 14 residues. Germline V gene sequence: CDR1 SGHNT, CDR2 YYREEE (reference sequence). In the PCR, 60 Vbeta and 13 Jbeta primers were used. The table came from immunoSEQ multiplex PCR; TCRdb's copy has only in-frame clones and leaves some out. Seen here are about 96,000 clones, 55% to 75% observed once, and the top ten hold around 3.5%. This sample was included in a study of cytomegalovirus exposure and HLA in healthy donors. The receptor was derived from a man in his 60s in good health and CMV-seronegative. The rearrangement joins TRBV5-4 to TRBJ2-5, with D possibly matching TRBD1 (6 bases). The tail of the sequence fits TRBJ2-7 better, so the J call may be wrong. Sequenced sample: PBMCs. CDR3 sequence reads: CASSPDRSPYEQYF. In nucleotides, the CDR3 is TGTGCCAGCAGCCCCGACAGGTCGCCCTACGAGCAGTACTTC.